This is a list of T cell receptor beta chains from one sample in a study of CD8 T cells in ankylosing spondylitis. TCRdb recomputed calls from the 5' RACE reads with MiXCR, one row per CDR3 protein. The sample lists just over 350,000 distinct CDR3 sequences; roughly 20% were seen once. The specimen was blood, either unsorted or a sorted T cell fraction (not recorded which). The receptor source for this set is a male donor with ankylosing spondylitis or in good health (not recorded which). The CDR3 runs from the conserved cysteine through the conserved F or W. Fields, in order: V gene, J gene, clone size, D gene, CDR3 protein, CDR3 DNA. The D gene is left open where the match is weak. Size values are once, few and many counts, or a class for expanded clones, and some rows have none.

TRBV19	TRBJ1-5	few	NA	CASRPRIVFEKNQPQHF	TGTGCCAGTAGGCCGAGGATTGTTTTCGAGAAAAATCAGCCCCAGCATTTT
TRBV4-1	TRBJ2-5	NA	NA	CASSQVTGRDETQYF	TGCGCCAGCAGCCAAGTCACAGGGAGGGACGAGACCCAGTACTTC
TRBV28	TRBJ2-1	NA	TRBD1	CASSLNSDREGEEQFF	TGTGCCAGCAGTTTAAATTCGGACAGGGAAGGTGAAGAGCAGTTCTTC
TRBV12-3/TRBV12-4	TRBJ2-5	NA	NA	CASSPPPSLETQYF	TGTGCCAGCAGTCCCCCCCCTTCCCTAGAGACCCAGTACTTC
TRBV12-3/TRBV12-4	TRBJ2-2	NA	NA	CASSHYPGTGELFF	TGTGCCAGCAGCCACTACCCGGGCACCGGGGAGCTGTTTTTT
TRBV24-1	TRBJ2-5	few	TRBD1	CATSDPDREKEETQYF	TGTGCCACCAGTGATCCGGACAGGGAGAAAGAAGAGACCCAGTACTTC
TRBV10-3	TRBJ1-5	few	NA	CAISESVSDLQPQHF	TGTGCCATCAGTGAGTCGGTGTCAGACCTACAGCCCCAGCATTTT
TRBV2	TRBJ2-1	NA	NA	CASSPGLGASYNEQFF	TGTGCCAGCAGTCCGGGACTTGGGGCTTCCTACAATGAGCAGTTCTTC
TRBV4-2	TRBJ2-6	NA	TRBD1	CASSQGQLSGANVLTF	TGTGCCAGCAGCCAGGGACAGCTCTCTGGGGCCAACGTCCTGACTTTC
TRBV4-1	TRBJ2-7	few	NA	CASSSTQYYEQYF	TGCGCCAGCAGCTCCACCCAATACTACGAGCAGTACTTC
TRBV4-1	TRBJ2-6	many	TRBD1	CASSPDRGSGANVLTF	TGCGCCAGCAGCCCGGACAGGGGCTCTGGGGCCAACGTCCTGACTTTC
TRBV11-2	TRBJ2-7	few	TRBD2	CASRFTLAGGLSEQYF	TGTGCCAGCAGATTTACTCTAGCGGGGGGCCTGAGCGAGCAGTACTTC
TRBV10-3	TRBJ1-1	NA	NA	CASATPNTEAFF	TGTGCCAGCGCCACTCCGAACACTGAAGCTTTCTTT
TRBV12-3/TRBV12-4	TRBJ2-7	many	TRBD1	CASRGTGTYEQYF	TGCGCCAGCAGAGGGACAGGAACCTACGAGCAGTACTTC
TRBV11-2	TRBJ2-3	NA	NA	CASSLVSWGQGGTDTQYF	TGTGCCAGCAGCTTAGTATCGTGGGGACAAGGAGGCACAGATACGCAGTATTTT
TRBV5-1	TRBJ2-7	few	NA	CASSLDSGLYEQYF	TGCGCCAGCAGCTTGGACTCGGGGCTATACGAGCAGTACTTC
TRBV7-9	TRBJ2-3	few	NA	CASSTGYTQYF	TGTGCCAGCAGCACTGGTTATACGCAGTATTTT
TRBV4-1	TRBJ1-2	few	NA	CASSQVAIIDYGYTF	TGCGCCAGCAGCCAAGTTGCGATCATAGACTATGGCTACACCTTC
TRBV20-1	TRBJ1-2	NA	NA	CSASVLEGYGYTF	TGCAGTGCTAGTGTGTTGGAGGGCTATGGCTACACCTTC
TRBV7-9	TRBJ2-2	NA	TRBD2	CASSPGTSDTGELFF	TGTGCCAGCAGCCCCGGAACTAGCGACACCGGGGAGCTGTTTTTT
TRBV7-8	TRBJ2-3	few	NA	CASSVMDSPGDTQYF	TGTGCCAGCAGCGTTATGGACTCGCCGGGCGATACGCAGTATTTT
TRBV29-1	TRBJ2-2	few	TRBD1	CSGGTANTGELFF	TGCAGCGGGGGGACAGCGAACACCGGGGAGCTGTTTTTT
TRBV24-1	TRBJ2-5	few	TRBD2	CATSDSLAADQETQYF	TGTGCCACCAGTGATTCCCTAGCGGCTGACCAAGAGACCCAGTACTTC
TRBV28	TRBJ2-4	few	NA	CASKTVAKNIQYF	TGTGCCAGCAAGACGGTGGCCAAAAACATTCAGTACTTC
TRBV7-2	TRBJ2-7	few	NA	CASSLEQGIPYEQYF	TGTGCCAGCAGCTTAGAACAGGGCATCCCCTACGAGCAGTACTTC
TRBV10-2	TRBJ1-2	NA	NA	CASSESSGWRYTF	TGCGCCAGCAGTGAGTCATCGGGGTGGCGCTACACCTTC
TRBV7-9	TRBJ2-7	NA	NA	CASNVAGPSYEQYF	TGTGCCAGCAACGTCGCAGGGCCGTCCTACGAGCAGTACTTC
TRBV27	TRBJ2-1	few	TRBD2	CASSFTSGDRTYNEQFF	TGTGCCAGCAGTTTCACTAGCGGGGACCGTACCTACAATGAGCAGTTCTTC